This paragraph covers one T cell receptor beta chain sequence. The sample comes from a study of high-grade serous ovarian cancer treatment subgroups. The tumor samples were collected prior to definitive surgery or chemotherapy. The assay was immunoSEQ multiplex PCR, and TCRdb's table has in-frame clones only and misses some. The sample consists of roughly 5,000 clones, approximately 68% of them appearing once. Sequences were obtained from tumor tissue. The clonotype originates from a human donor with high-grade serous ovarian cancer.

The CDR3 nucleotides read TGTGCCAGCAGCAGTTTCGACCTCCCTAACTATGGCTACACCTTC. It is translated as CASSSFDLPNYGYTF. The chain couples TRBV28 to TRBJ1-2; D call uncertain. From germline, CDR1 is MDHEN and CDR2 SYDVKM. The V end was cut by 6 bases, the J end by 0 bases, with 14 bases between. The CDR3 consists of 15 residues.